The T cell receptor (beta chain) described here comes from a study of early T cells in non-severe SARS-CoV-2 infection. Background on the study: Bulk RNA from unsorted whole blood was sequenced; chains were unpaired.

The sample holds many counts of this clonotype. Its antigen remains unidentified. Molecules of cDNA were individually given unique molecular identifiers that were attached to them. TCRdb re-called the 5' RACE reads through MiXCR, storing one row per CDR3 protein. The sample has about 83,000 distinct CDR3 sequences, roughly an eighth seen once; the top ten hold 1.4%. Regarding the study as a whole: Matching against VDJdb likely underestimated virus-specific expansions, favoring anti-spike CD8.

The clonotype originates from an adult who was a healthcare worker with PCR-confirmed SARS-CoV-2 infection or an uninfected control (not recorded which). Sequencing input: whole blood.

This CDR3 reads CSAQWGNQPQHF. CDR3 in DNA: TGCAGCGCTCAATGGGGCAATCAGCCCCAGCATTTT. The chain joins TRBV29-1 to TRBJ1-5; D is undetermined. Per germline, CDR1 SQVTM and CDR2 ANQGSEA. V was clipped by 7 bases and J by 2 bases, with 9 bases between them. The CDR3 contains 12 residues.